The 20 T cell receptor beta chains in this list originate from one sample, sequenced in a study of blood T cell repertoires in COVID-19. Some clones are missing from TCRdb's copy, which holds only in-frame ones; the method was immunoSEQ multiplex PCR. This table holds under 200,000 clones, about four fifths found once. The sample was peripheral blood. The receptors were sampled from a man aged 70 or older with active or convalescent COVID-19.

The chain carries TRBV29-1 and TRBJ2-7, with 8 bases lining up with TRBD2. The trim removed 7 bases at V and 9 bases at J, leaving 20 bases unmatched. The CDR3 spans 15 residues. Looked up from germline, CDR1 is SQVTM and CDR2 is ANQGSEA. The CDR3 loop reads CSERGACSGNCVQYF. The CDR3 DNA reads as TGCAGCGAGAGGGGGGCTTGTAGCGGGAATTGTGTGCAGTACTTC.

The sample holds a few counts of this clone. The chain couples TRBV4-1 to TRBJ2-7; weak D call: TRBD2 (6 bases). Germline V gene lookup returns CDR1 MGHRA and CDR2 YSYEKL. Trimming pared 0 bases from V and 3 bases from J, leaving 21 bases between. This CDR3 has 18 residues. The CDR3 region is CASSQDVASRAAGYEQYF. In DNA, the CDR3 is TGCGCCAGCAGCCAAGATGTAGCGTCGCGGGCAGCGGGCTACGAGCAGTACTTC.

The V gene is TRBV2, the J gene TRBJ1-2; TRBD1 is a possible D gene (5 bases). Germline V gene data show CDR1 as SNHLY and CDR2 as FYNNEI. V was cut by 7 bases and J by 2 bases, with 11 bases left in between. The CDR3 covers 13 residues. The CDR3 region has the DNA TGTGCCAGCATCCCGGACAACAACTATGGCTACACCTTC. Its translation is CASIPDNNYGYTF.

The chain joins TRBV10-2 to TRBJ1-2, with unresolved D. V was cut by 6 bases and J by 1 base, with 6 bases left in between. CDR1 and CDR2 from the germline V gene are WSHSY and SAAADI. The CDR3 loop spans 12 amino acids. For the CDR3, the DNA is TGCGCCAGCAGCGGGGTTAACTATGGCTACACCTTC. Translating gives CASSGVNYGYTF.

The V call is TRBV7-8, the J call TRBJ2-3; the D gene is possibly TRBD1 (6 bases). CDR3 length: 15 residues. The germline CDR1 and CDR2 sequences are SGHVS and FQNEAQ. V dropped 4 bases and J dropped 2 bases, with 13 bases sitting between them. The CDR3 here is CASSSITGYTDTQYF. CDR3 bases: TGTGCCAGCAGCTCGATCACAGGGTACACAGATACGCAGTATTTT.

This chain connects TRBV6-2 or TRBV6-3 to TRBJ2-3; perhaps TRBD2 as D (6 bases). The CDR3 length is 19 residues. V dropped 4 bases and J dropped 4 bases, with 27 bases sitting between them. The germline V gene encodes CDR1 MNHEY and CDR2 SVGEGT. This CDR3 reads CASSSATKRATEGPDTQYF. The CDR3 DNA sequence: TGTGCCAGCAGTTCCGCGACTAAGCGGGCCACCGAGGGCCCAGATACGCAGTATTTT.

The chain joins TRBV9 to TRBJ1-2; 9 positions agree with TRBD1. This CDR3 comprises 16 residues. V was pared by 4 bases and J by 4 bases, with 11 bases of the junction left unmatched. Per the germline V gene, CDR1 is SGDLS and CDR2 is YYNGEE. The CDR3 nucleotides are TGTGCCAGCAGCCCGACCCCGGGACAGGGAAGCTATGGCTACACCTTC. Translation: CASSPTPGQGSYGYTF.

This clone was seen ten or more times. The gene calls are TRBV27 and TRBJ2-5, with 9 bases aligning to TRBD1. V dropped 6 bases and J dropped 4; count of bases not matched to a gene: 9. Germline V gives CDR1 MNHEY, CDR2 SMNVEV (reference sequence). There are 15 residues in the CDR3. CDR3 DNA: TGTGCCAGCAGGCAATCCAACAGGGGGCGAGAGACCCAGTACTTC. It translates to CASRQSNRGRETQYF.

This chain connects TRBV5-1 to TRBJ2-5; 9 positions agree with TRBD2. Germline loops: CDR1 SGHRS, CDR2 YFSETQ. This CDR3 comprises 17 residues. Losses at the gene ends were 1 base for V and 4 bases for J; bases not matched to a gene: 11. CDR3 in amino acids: CASSLMSGGRARETQYF. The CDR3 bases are TGCGCCAGCAGCTTGATGAGTGGCGGGAGGGCCCGAGAGACCCAGTACTTC.

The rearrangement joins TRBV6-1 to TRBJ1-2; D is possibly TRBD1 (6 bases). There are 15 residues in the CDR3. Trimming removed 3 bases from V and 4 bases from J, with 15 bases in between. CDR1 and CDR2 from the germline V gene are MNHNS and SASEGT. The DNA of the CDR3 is TGTGCCAGCAGTGAGACATCGGGAGGGGGCTATGGCTACACCTTC. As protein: CASSETSGGGYGYTF.

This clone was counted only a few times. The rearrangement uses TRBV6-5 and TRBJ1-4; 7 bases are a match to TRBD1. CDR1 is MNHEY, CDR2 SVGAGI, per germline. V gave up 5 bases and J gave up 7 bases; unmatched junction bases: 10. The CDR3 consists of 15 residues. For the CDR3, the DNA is TGTGCCAGCAGTCGACAGGGATCCGCCTTTGAAAAACTGTTTTTT. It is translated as CASSRQGSAFEKLFF.

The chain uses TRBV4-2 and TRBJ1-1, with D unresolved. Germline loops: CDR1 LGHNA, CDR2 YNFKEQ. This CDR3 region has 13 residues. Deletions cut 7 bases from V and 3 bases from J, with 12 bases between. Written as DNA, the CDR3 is TGTGCCAGCACTCCAACCGGAGACACTGAAGCTTTCTTT. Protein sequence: CASTPTGDTEAFF.

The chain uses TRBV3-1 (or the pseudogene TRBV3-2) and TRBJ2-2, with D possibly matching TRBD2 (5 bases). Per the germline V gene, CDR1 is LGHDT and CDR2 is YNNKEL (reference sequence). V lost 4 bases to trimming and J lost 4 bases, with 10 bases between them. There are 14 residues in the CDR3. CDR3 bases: TGTGCCAGCAGCCCGAGGGTCCGCACCGGGGAGCTGTTTTTT. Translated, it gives CASSPRVRTGELFF.

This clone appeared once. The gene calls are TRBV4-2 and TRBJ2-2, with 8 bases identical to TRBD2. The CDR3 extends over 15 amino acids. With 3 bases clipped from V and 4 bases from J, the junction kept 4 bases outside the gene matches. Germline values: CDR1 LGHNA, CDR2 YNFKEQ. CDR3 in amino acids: CASSQNGGVTGELFF. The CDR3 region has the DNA TGTGCCAGCAGCCAGAACGGGGGGGTCACCGGGGAGCTGTTTTTT.

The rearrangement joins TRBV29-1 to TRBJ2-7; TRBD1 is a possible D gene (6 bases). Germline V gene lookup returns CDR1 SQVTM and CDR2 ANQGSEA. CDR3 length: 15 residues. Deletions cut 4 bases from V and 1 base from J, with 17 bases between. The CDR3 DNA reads TGCAGCGTTGCGGCCCCCGCAGGGGAATCCTACGAGCAGTACTTC. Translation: CSVAAPAGESYEQYF.

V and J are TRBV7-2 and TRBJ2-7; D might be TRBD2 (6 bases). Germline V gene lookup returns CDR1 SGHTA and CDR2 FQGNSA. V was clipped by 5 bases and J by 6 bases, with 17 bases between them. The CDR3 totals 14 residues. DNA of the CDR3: TGTGCCAGCAGCCCAACCGGGGGTTGGGGCGAGCAGTACTTC. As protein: CASSPTGGWGEQYF.

The CDR3 bases are TGTGCCAGCAGTTACTCGGGCAAGAGAGGCTACACCTTC. Translation gives CASSYSGKRGYTF. V gene TRBV6-6 combines with J gene TRBJ1-2; D not certain. V lost 0 bases and J lost 8, with 10 bases in between. The CDR3 spans 13 residues. Germline-derived CDR1 and CDR2 are MNHNY and SVGAGI (reference sequence).

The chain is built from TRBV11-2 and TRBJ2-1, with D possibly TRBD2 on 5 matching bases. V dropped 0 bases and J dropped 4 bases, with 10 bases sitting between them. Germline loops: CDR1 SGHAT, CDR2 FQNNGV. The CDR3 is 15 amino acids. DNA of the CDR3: TGTGCCAGCAGCTTAGATCGGTCGGGGTACAATGAGCAGTTCTTC. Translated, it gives CASSLDRSGYNEQFF. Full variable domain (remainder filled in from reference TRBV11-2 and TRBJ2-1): EAGVAQSPRYKIIEKRQSVAFWCNPISGHATLYWYQQILGQGPKLLIQFQNNGVVDDSQLPKDRFSAERLKGVDSTLKIQPAKLEDSAVYLCASSLDRSGYNEQFFGPGTRLTVL.

CDR3 region: CASSSRGSGVGDIQYF. CDR3 coding DNA: TGTGCCAGCAGCTCCCGAGGTAGCGGGGTGGGGGACATTCAGTACTTC. The chain uses TRBV11-2 and TRBJ2-4, with 8 bases lining up with TRBD2. Germline V gene data show CDR1 as SGHAT and CDR2 as FQNNGV. The trim removed 4 bases at V and 8 bases at J, leaving 13 bases unmatched. The CDR3 length is 16 residues. The whole variable domain, remainder taken from reference TRBV11-2 and TRBJ2-4, is EAGVAQSPRYKIIEKRQSVAFWCNPISGHATLYWYQQILGQGPKLLIQFQNNGVVDDSQLPKDRFSAERLKGVDSTLKIQPAKLEDSAVYLCASSSRGSGVGDIQYFGAGTRLSVL.

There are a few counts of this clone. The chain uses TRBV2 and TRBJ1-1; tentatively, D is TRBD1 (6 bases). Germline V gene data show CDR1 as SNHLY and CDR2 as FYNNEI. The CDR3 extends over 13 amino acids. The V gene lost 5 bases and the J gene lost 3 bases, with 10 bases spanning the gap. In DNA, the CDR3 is TGTGCCAGCAGTACCAACAGGGACACTGAAGCTTTCTTT. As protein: CASSTNRDTEAFF.